These 9 T cell receptor beta chains were all obtained from the same sample, sequenced in a study of neurological immune-mediated disorders. Time point noted: longitudinal time-point 1 (baseline). TCRdb re-called the 5' RACE reads with MiXCR, one entry per CDR3 protein. The table records roughly 75,000 distinct CDR3 sequences, roughly an eighth of them present only once. Sequencing used PBMCs. The receptors stem from a female donor with HTLV-1-associated myelopathy (HAM/TSP).

In this sample, this clonotype turned up many times. The gene calls are TRBV20-1 and TRBJ2-7; the D gene could be TRBD1 or TRBD2 (5 bases each). With 0 bases removed from V and 8 bases from J, the gap between germline ends came to 17 bases. Germline V gene sequence: CDR1 DFQATT, CDR2 SNEGSKA (reference sequence). The CDR3 has 14 residues. The CDR3 reads CSAREPQRGDKQYF. For the CDR3, the DNA is TGCAGTGCTAGAGAGCCACAGAGGGGTGATAAGCAGTACTTC.

The CDR3: CASSLVGTVNTGELFF. As DNA, the CDR3 is TGCGCCAGCAGCTTGGTTGGGACAGTAAACACCGGGGAGCTGTTTTTT. This chain joins TRBV5-1 and TRBJ2-2; 7 nucleotides align to TRBD1. This CDR3 is built from 16 residues. Germline loops: CDR1 SGHRS, CDR2 YFSETQ. The V segment lost 0 bases and the J segment 2 bases; nucleotides outside the gene matches: 4.

This clonotype appeared many times. The chain has TRBV7-2 and TRBJ2-1; no reliable D call. The V end lost 0 bases, the J end lost 7 bases, and 7 bases lay between the germline ends. The germline gives CDR1 SGHTA, CDR2 FQGNSA. The CDR3 runs to 13 residues. CDR3 nucleotides: TGTGCCAGCAGCTTAGCGAGGTTTAATGAGCAGTTCTTC. Its translation is CASSLARFNEQFF.

This clonotype was seen repeatedly, ten times or more. The V call is TRBV28, the J call TRBJ2-2; unclear D gene. Trimming cost V 1 base and J 11 bases, with 8 bases left between them. The germline V gene encodes CDR1 MDHEN and CDR2 SYDVKM. CDR3 length equals 12 residues. As DNA, the CDR3 is TGTGCCAGCAGTTTATATAAGGCCGAGCTGTTTTTT. This codes for CASSLYKAELFF.

This clonotype was recorded many times. This sequence joins TRBV28 and TRBJ2-3; D gene uncertain. This CDR3 is built from 12 residues. Germline CDR1 and CDR2: MDHEN and SYDVKM. The germline V and J ends were trimmed by 5 bases and 8 bases, with 11 bases remaining between them. CDR3: CASSPVTRTQYF. The CDR3 nucleotides are TGTGCCAGCAGTCCGGTGACTCGTACGCAGTATTTT.

This clonotype was seen ten or more times. The gene calls are TRBV20-1 and TRBJ2-3; D is possibly TRBD1 (5 bases). With 5 bases removed from V and 2 bases from J, the gap between germline ends came to 11 bases. CDR1 and CDR2 (germline): DFQATT, SNEGSKA (reference sequence). The length of the CDR3 is 13 residues. The CDR3 DNA follows: TGCAGTGCTCCGACAGCAGTCACAGATACGCAGTATTTT. Translated: CSAPTAVTDTQYF.

This clonotype was detected ten times or more. This chain links TRBV10-3 with TRBJ2-5, with 7 positions matching TRBD1. CDR3 length equals 14 residues. V gave up 8 bases and J gave up 2 bases; unmatched junction bases: 8. The V gene's germline CDR1 is ENHRY and CDR2 SYGVKD. This chain's CDR3 is CAIRRGGAQETQYF. The DNA for the CDR3 is TGTGCCATCCGAAGAGGGGGCGCGCAAGAGACCCAGTACTTC.

At least ten counts were recorded for this clonotype. The gene calls are TRBV4-1 and TRBJ1-5; D is unresolved. CDR3 length: 17 amino acids. Germline CDR1 MGHRA, CDR2 YSYEKL. V was pared by 4 bases and J by 0 bases, with 16 bases between. CDR3 DNA sequence: TGCGCCAGCAGCCCGAGAATCTGGCAGGATAGCAATCAGCCCCAGCATTTT. Translation: CASSPRIWQDSNQPQHF.

This clonotype was observed many times. The genes are TRBV10-3 and TRBJ2-2; a weak D match, TRBD1 (5 bases). This CDR3 region has 15 residues. V shed 3 bases and J shed 4 bases, with 12 bases lying between them. Germline V gene lookup returns CDR1 ENHRY and CDR2 SYGVKD. The CDR3 DNA sequence: TGTGCCATCAGTGATGCAGGGCTCGGCACCGGGGAGCTGTTTTTT. Protein: CAISDAGLGTGELFF.